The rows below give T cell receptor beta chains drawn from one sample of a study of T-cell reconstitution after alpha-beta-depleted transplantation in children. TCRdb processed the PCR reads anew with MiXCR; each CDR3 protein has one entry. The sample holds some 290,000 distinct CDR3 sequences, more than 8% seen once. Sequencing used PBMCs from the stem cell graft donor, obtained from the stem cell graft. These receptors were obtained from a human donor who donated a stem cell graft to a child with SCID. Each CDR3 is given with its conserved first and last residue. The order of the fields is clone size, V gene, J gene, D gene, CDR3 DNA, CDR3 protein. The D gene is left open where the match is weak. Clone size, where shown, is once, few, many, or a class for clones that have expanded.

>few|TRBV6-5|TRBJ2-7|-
TGTGCCAGCAGATTGTACTACGAGCAGTACTTC
CASRLYYEQYF
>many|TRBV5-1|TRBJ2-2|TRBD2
TGCGCCAGCACTATTGGCGGGGGGAACACCGGGGAGCTGTTTTTT
CASTIGGGNTGELFF
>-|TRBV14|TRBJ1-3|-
TGTGCCAGCAGAAGGGGCAGGGAAAGCTCTGGAAACACCATATATTTT
CASRRGRESSGNTIYF
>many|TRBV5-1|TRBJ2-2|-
TGCGCCAGCAGCTTGGATTTCTCAAACACCGGGGAGCTGTTTTTT
CASSLDFSNTGELFF
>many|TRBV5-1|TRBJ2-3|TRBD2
TGCGCCAGCAGCCGGGGGGGGGCCACAGATACGCAGTATTTT
CASSRGGATDTQYF
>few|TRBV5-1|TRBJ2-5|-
TGCGCCAGCAGCTTGGTGGTCGGTGCGGCCCAGTACTTC
CASSLVVGAAQYF
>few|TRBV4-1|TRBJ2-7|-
TGCGCCAGCAGCCACGAAGGGGATGACGAGCAGTACTTC
CASSHEGDDEQYF
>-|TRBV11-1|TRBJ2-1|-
TGTGCCAGCAGCGCTGACGGGATCTACAATGAGCAGTTCTTC
CASSADGIYNEQFF
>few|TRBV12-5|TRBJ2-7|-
TGTGCTAGTGGCACGGGACAATCATCCTACGAGCAGTACTTC
CASGTGQSSYEQYF
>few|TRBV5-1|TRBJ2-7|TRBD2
TGCGCCAGCAGCTCGGGACTAGCGGATCCCTACGAGCAGTACTTC
CASSSGLADPYEQYF
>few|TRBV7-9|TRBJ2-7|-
TGTGCCAGCAGCCACCGGACCCTCAACTACGAGCAGTACTTC
CASSHRTLNYEQYF
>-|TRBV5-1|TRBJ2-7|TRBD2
TGCGCCAGCAGCCAAGGACTAGCGGGGGGTTACGAGCAGTACTTC
CASSQGLAGGYEQYF
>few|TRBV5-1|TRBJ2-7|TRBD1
TGCGCCAGCAGCTCAACCCAGGGGGCTGCCTACGAGCAGTACTTC
CASSSTQGAAYEQYF
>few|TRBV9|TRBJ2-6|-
TGTGCCAGCAGCGTAGCTCTACACCACTCTGGGGCCAACGTCCTGACTTTC
CASSVALHHSGANVLTF
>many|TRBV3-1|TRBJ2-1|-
TGTGCCAGCAGCCACAATGTCAATGAGCAGTTCTTC
CASSHNVNEQFF
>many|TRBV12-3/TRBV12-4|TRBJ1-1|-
TGTGCCAGCAGTCGCGAAACAAAGGGAACTGAAGCTTTCTTT
CASSRETKGTEAFF
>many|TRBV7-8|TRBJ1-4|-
TGTGCCAGCAGGGTGCGGGGGGCGGAAAAACTGTTTTTT
CASRVRGAEKLFF
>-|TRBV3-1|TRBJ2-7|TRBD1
TGTGCCAGCAGGGACCAGGGGGTCTACGAGCAGTACTTC
CASRDQGVYEQYF
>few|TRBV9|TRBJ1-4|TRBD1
TGTGCCAGCAGCGCCGACAGGGTGAATGAAAAACTGTTTTTT
CASSADRVNEKLFF
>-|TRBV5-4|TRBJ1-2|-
TGTGCCAGCAGCTTGGGGGTGAATAAAGGCTACACCTTC
CASSLGVNKGYTF
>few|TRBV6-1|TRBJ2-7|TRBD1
TGTGCCAGCAGTGAACTGACAGGGCATGAGCAGTACTTC
CASSELTGHEQYF
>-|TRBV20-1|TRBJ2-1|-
TGCAGTGCACCCACTGTGGGGCTACGTAATGAGCAGTTCTTC
CSAPTVGLRNEQFF
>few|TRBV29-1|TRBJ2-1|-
TGCAGCGTTGAAAAGGGTGAGCAGTTCTTC
CSVEKGEQFF
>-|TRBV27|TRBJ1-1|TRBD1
TGTGCCAGCAGTTATATAGGGACAGGGAGCTCTGAAGCTTTCTTT
CASSYIGTGSSEAFF
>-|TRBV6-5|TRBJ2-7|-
TGTGCCAGCAGTTACTCGCAACTCCAGGAGCAGTACTTC
CASSYSQLQEQYF
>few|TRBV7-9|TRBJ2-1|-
TGTGCCAGCAGCCGAGCGTCCTGGCTCGATGACAATGAGCAGTTCTTC
CASSRASWLDDNEQFF
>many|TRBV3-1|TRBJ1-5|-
TGTGCCAGCAGCCAGGCCGGGACGGGCAATCAGCCCCAGCATTTT
CASSQAGTGNQPQHF
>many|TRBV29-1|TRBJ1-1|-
TGCAGCGTTCGGGCAGGGGAGTGGGGCACTGAAGCTTTCTTT
CSVRAGEWGTEAFF
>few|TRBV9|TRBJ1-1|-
TGTGCCAGCAGCGCGCAGGAAATTGAAGCTTTCTTT
CASSAQEIEAFF
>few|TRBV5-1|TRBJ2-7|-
TGCGCCAGCAGCCAAAAACCGGCGAGCTCCTACGAGCAGTACTTC
CASSQKPASSYEQYF
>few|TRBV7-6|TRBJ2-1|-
TGTGCCAGCAGCTTCCAGGAGAGCTCCTACAATGAGCAGTTCTTC
CASSFQESSYNEQFF
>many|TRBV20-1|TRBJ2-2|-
TGCAGTGCTAGGCTCAGTTCGAACACCGGGGAGCTGTTTTTT
CSARLSSNTGELFF
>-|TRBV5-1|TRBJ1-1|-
TGCGCCAGCAGCGGGGACATGAACACTGAAGCTTTCTTT
CASSGDMNTEAFF
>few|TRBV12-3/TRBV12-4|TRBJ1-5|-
TGTGCCAGCAGTTTAGCGCTGGGTAATCAGCCCCAGCATTTT
CASSLALGNQPQHF